The rows below give T cell receptor beta chains drawn from one sample of a study of T-cell memory formation after mild COVID-19. TCRdb fed the 5' RACE reads into MiXCR, producing one record per CDR3 protein. The sample lists approximately 88,000 distinct CDR3 sequences; around 27% were seen once. Sequenced sample: PBMCs or a T cell subset sorted from them (not recorded which). These receptors all come from a man aged 18 to 29 who had mild COVID-19 (a few samples of this study predate the infection). Cell type and time point are not known. Each CDR3 is given with its conserved first and last residue. Fields, in order: J gene, clone size, V gene, D gene, CDR3 DNA, CDR3 protein. The D gene is left open where the match is weak. Only some rows state a clone size, as once, few, many or a class for expanded clones.

j_call: TRBJ1-5; clone_size: .; v_call: TRBV5-1; d_call: .; cdr3_nt: TGCGCCAGCAGCTTGGATGGGAGCGATAATCAGCCCCAGCATTTT; cdr3_aa: CASSLDGSDNQPQHF
j_call: TRBJ2-2; clone_size: few; v_call: TRBV7-6; d_call: .; cdr3_nt: TGTGCCAGCAGCTTAGGGGGGGACGGGGAGCTGTTTTTT; cdr3_aa: CASSLGGDGELFF
j_call: TRBJ2-1; clone_size: .; v_call: TRBV11-2; d_call: TRBD1; cdr3_nt: TGTGCCAGCAGCTCCGGACAGGGCCACAATGAGCAGTTCTTC; cdr3_aa: CASSSGQGHNEQFF
j_call: TRBJ1-2; clone_size: .; v_call: TRBV4-3; d_call: TRBD1; cdr3_nt: TGCGCCAGCAGCCAAGACCCGGGGGACAGGGGGATTAATGGCTACACCTTC; cdr3_aa: CASSQDPGDRGINGYTF
j_call: TRBJ2-2; clone_size: few; v_call: TRBV12-3/TRBV12-4; d_call: .; cdr3_nt: TGTGCCAGCAGTTTTTCGGGGGTTCCCACCGGGGAGCTGTTTTTT; cdr3_aa: CASSFSGVPTGELFF
j_call: TRBJ2-1; clone_size: few; v_call: TRBV5-1; d_call: .; cdr3_nt: TGCGCCAGCAGCTTGGGGGCACAGCCGGGACGCCTTCCCAAAATTTTGGATGATGAGCAGTTCTTC; cdr3_aa: CASSLGAQPGRLPKILDDEQFF
j_call: TRBJ2-2; clone_size: once; v_call: TRBV15; d_call: .; cdr3_nt: TGTGCCACCAGCTCCGAGGGTATAATCGCAAGCGGGGAGCTGTTTTTT; cdr3_aa: CATSSEGIIASGELFF
j_call: TRBJ1-4; clone_size: .; v_call: TRBV11-2; d_call: TRBD1; cdr3_nt: TGTGCCAGCAGCGAGACAGGGGGCGGTGAAAAACTGTTTTTT; cdr3_aa: CASSETGGGEKLFF
j_call: TRBJ2-1; clone_size: .; v_call: TRBV6-5; d_call: TRBD1; cdr3_nt: TGTGCCAGCAGTTACGGGGCAGGGGGTATTGCTGAGCAGTTCTTC; cdr3_aa: CASSYGAGGIAEQFF
j_call: TRBJ2-7; clone_size: .; v_call: TRBV11-1; d_call: .; cdr3_nt: TGTGCCAGCAGTTCCCCTGATGACTACGAGCAGTACTTC; cdr3_aa: CASSSPDDYEQYF
j_call: TRBJ2-7; clone_size: many; v_call: TRBV27; d_call: TRBD1; cdr3_nt: TGTGCCAGCAGTCACGGACAGGGTACCGAGTACTTC; cdr3_aa: CASSHGQGTEYF